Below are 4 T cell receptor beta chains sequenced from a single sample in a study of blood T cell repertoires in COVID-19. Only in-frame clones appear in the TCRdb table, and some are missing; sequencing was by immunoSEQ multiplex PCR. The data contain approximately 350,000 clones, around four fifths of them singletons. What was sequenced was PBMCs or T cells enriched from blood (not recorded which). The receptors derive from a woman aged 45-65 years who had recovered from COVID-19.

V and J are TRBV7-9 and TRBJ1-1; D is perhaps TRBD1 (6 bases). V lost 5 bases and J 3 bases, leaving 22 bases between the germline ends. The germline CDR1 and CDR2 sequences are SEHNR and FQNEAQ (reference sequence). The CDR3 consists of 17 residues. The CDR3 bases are TGTGCCAGCAGCACCTCTGGCGGGGGGCGAGAGGACACTGAAGCTTTCTTT. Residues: CASSTSGGGREDTEAFF.

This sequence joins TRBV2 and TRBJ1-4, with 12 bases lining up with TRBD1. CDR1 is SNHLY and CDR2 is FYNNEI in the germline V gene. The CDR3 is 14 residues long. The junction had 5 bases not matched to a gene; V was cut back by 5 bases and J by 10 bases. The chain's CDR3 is CASSRGQGAVKLFF. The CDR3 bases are TGTGCCAGCAGTCGGGGACAGGGGGCAGTAAAACTGTTTTTT.

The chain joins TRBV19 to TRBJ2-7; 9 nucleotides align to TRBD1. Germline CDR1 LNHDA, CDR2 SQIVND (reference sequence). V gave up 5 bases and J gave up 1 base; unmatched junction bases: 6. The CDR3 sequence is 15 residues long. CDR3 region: CASSDRDRASYEQYF. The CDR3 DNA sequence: TGTGCCAGTAGTGACCGGGACAGGGCTTCCTACGAGCAGTACTTC.

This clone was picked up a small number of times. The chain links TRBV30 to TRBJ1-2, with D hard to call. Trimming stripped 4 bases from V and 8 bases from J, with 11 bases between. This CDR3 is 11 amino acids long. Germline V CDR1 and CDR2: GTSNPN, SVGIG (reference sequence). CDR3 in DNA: TGTGCCTGGACGGGAGGGAAGGGCTACACCTTC. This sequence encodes CAWTGGKGYTF.